A single sample is the source of the 25 T cell receptor beta chains below, sequenced in a study of CD8+ T cells in alopecia areata. The sequencing template was cDNA reverse transcribed from extracted RNA. The table came from immunoSEQ multiplex PCR; TCRdb's copy has only in-frame clones and leaves some out. This sample has 100,000 to 150,000 clones, with approximately 49% found just once. The input for sequencing was CD8+ T cells sorted from blood, taken at week 0. The receptors shown here come from a human donor with alopecia areata.

CDR3 nucleotides: TGTGCCAGCAGTGAATACCTGACAGGTAGCAAACAAGAGACCCAGTACTTC. Its protein product is CASSEYLTGSKQETQYF. The chain links TRBV25-1 to TRBJ2-5, with D possibly matching TRBD1 (6 bases). CDR1 MGHDK and CDR2 SYGVNS come from the germline V gene. Deletions cut 0 bases from V and 2 bases from J, with 16 bases between. The CDR3 is 17 residues long.

This clone was picked up a small number of times. The J gene is TRBJ2-7, the V gene TRBV19; TRBD1 aligns across 8 bases. This CDR3 has 11 residues. The germline CDR1 and CDR2 sequences are LNHDA and SQIVND (reference sequence). The V and J ends lost 7 bases and 5 bases, in that order; junction bases with no gene match: 1. CDR3 sequence: CASTGGHEQYF. The DNA for the CDR3 is TGTGCCAGTACAGGGGGCCACGAGCAGTACTTC. Combining the CDR3 with reference TRBV19 and TRBJ2-7 gives the whole variable domain DGGITQSPKYLFRKEGQNVTLSCEQNLNHDAMYWYRQDPGQGLRLIYYSQIVNDFQKGDIAEGYSVSREKKESFPLTVTSAQKNPTAFYLCASTGGHEQYFGPGTRLTVT.

This clone has only a few counts. V usage is TRBV6-5 and J usage is TRBJ1-4; D not certain. The germline V and J ends were trimmed by 6 bases and 8 bases, with 19 bases remaining between them. CDR3 length: 15 amino acids. The germline CDR1 and CDR2 sequences are MNHEY and SVGAGI. CDR3 region: CASSYHSQSGEKLFF. The CDR3 DNA reads as TGTGCCAGCAGCTACCATAGCCAGTCCGGGGAAAAACTGTTTTTT.

This clone showed up just a few times. The chain has TRBV13 and TRBJ1-1, with D possibly being TRBD1 (5 bases). The CDR3 totals 15 residues. Germline CDR1 PRHDT, CDR2 FYEKMQ (reference sequence). V lost 7 bases and J 1 base, leaving 16 bases between the germline ends. The DNA for the CDR3 is TGTGCCAGCATCGATGCTGGACACTCGAACACTGAAGCTTTCTTT. This codes for CASIDAGHSNTEAFF.

This clone was observed a handful of times. V usage is TRBV5-6 and J usage is TRBJ2-1, with TRBD2 matching 14 bases. Per the germline V gene, CDR1 is SGHDT and CDR2 is YYEEEE. The length of the CDR3 is 18 residues. V trimming: 3 bases; J trimming: 2 bases; junction bases outside the gene matches: 7. The CDR3 spells CASSSGLAGGRPYNEQFF. CDR3 in DNA: TGTGCCAGCAGCTCCGGACTAGCGGGGGGCCGGCCCTACAATGAGCAGTTCTTC. Variable domain in full (rest from reference TRBV5-6 and TRBJ2-1): DAGVTQSPTHLIKTRGQQVTLRCSPKSGHDTVSWYQQALGQGPQFIFQYYEEEERQRGNFPDRFSGHQFPNYSSELNVNALLLGDSALYLCASSSGLAGGRPYNEQFFGPGTRLTVL.

The chain has TRBV29-1 and TRBJ2-1, with TRBD2 identical over 16 bases. The CDR3 is 16 residues long. Losses at the gene ends were 7 bases for V and 9 bases for J; bases not matched to a gene: 12. Germline CDR1 reads SQVTM; CDR2 reads ANQGSEA. CDR3 in amino acids: CSAVPGLAGGPGEQFF. Here the CDR3 DNA reads TGCAGCGCTGTCCCGGGACTAGCGGGGGGGCCCGGTGAGCAGTTCTTC.

The chain is built from TRBV7-9 and TRBJ1-2; D is possibly TRBD1 (5 bases). The CDR3 contains 12 residues. CDR1 is SEHNR, CDR2 FQNEAQ, per germline (reference sequence). Deletions cut 7 bases from V and 10 bases from J, with 16 bases between. The CDR3 DNA reads as TGTGCCAGCACCATTTTCGACAGTCCCTACACCTTC. The encoded protein is CASTIFDSPYTF.

The chain uses TRBV2 and TRBJ2-3; TRBD2 aligns across 8 bases. The CDR3 totals 17 residues. Germline V gene lookup returns CDR1 SNHLY and CDR2 FYNNEI. Unmatched junction bases numbered 11, after V lost 4 bases and J lost 2 bases. The CDR3 is CASSAGRLAYSTDTQYF. CDR3 nucleotides: TGTGCCAGCAGTGCGGGCCGACTAGCGTACTCCACAGATACGCAGTATTTT.

The chain couples TRBV10-3 to TRBJ1-5; D may be TRBD1 (6 bases). This CDR3 region has 13 residues. V lost 3 bases and J 6 bases, leaving 9 bases between the germline ends. Germline lookup yields CDR1 ENHRY and CDR2 SYGVKD. CDR3 amino acids: CAISETGPQPQHF. The CDR3 coding sequence is TGTGCCATCAGTGAAACAGGGCCTCAGCCCCAGCATTTT.

The chain combines TRBV2 with TRBJ2-7; TRBD1 might be the D (6 bases). Germline lookup yields CDR1 SNHLY and CDR2 FYNNEI. The CDR3 is made up of 13 amino acids. V was shortened by 5 bases and J by 1 base, with 9 bases between the two germline ends. The CDR3 bases are TGTGCCAGCAGTTGGACAGAGTCCTACGAGCAGTACTTC. Amino acid sequence: CASSWTESYEQYF.

CDR3 bases: TGTGCCAGCAACTCAGAATCTCGTGGGCAGGGAAACATTCAGTACTTC. The encoded protein is CASNSESRGQGNIQYF. The chain has TRBV11-2 and TRBJ2-4, with D possibly TRBD1 on 5 matching bases. V dropped 7 bases and J dropped 6 bases, with 22 bases sitting between them. This CDR3 region has 16 residues. The germline V gene encodes CDR1 SGHAT and CDR2 FQNNGV.

The V and J genes are TRBV5-6 and TRBJ2-7; D not resolved. Trimming took 0 bases from V and 4 from J, leaving 11 bases between them. CDR3 length: 14 residues. Germline assignment: CDR1 SGHDT and CDR2 YYEEEE. Written as DNA, the CDR3 is TGTGCCAGCAGCTTGGCCGCAAAAGGTTACGAGCAGTACTTC. Translated: CASSLAAKGYEQYF.

The chain links TRBV27 to TRBJ2-7; D possibly corresponds to TRBD1 (6 bases). Germline V gives CDR1 MNHEY, CDR2 SMNVEV (reference sequence). V was trimmed by 7 bases and J by 1 base, leaving 14 bases between them. The CDR3 extends over 14 amino acids. CDR3 residues: CASKGDVGSYEQYF. The CDR3 DNA reads as TGTGCCAGCAAGGGGGACGTAGGATCCTACGAGCAGTACTTC.

This clone has only a few counts. The V and J genes are TRBV30 and TRBJ1-2; D call uncertain. Trimming removed 6 bases at V and 7 bases at J, with 21 bases between. Germline lookup yields CDR1 GTSNPN and CDR2 SVGIG (reference sequence). The CDR3 consists of 14 residues. In DNA form, the CDR3 reads TGTGCCTGTCCGGACGATGATTTTGTTCTTGGCTACACCTTC. It codes for CACPDDDFVLGYTF.

In nucleotides, the CDR3 is TGTGCCTGGAGTCATTCGGGAACTGAAGCTTTCTTT. This gives the protein CAWSHSGTEAFF. The V gene is TRBV30, the J gene TRBJ1-1; D gene uncertain. Germline CDR1 and CDR2: GTSNPN and SVGIG (reference sequence). Deletions cut 2 bases from V and 5 bases from J, with 9 bases between. The CDR3 runs to 12 residues.

The chain links TRBV7-2 to TRBJ1-5; D unclear. This CDR3 spans 13 amino acids. CDR1 and CDR2 from the germline V gene are SGHTA and FQGNSA. V shed 5 bases and J shed 4 bases, with 9 bases lying between them. The CDR3 spells CASSKGRNQPQHF. Here the CDR3 DNA reads TGTGCCAGCAGCAAAGGACGGAATCAGCCCCAGCATTTT.

The rearrangement joins TRBV27 to TRBJ2-7, with D perhaps matching TRBD2 (6 bases). The V gene lost 6 bases and the J gene lost 10 bases, with 16 bases spanning the gap. The CDR3 length is 12 residues. The V gene's germline CDR1 is MNHEY and CDR2 SMNVEV (reference sequence). The CDR3 DNA is TGTGCCAGCAGCTTGCCGCGGGGAGACCAGTACTTC. Its translation: CASSLPRGDQYF.

In this sample, this clone turned up many times. The rearrangement joins TRBV6-1 to TRBJ2-1, with 8 bases fitting TRBD2. Germline CDR1 is MNHNS and CDR2 is SASEGT. V was clipped by 2 bases and J by 6 bases; unmatched bases: 9. The CDR3 consists of 16 residues. The CDR3 spells CASSEQSGGTFNEQFF. CDR3 in DNA: TGTGCCAGCAGTGAACAGAGCGGGGGAACCTTCAATGAGCAGTTCTTC.

This clone was observed a single time. This chain joins TRBV7-9 and TRBJ2-7, with a weak D call TRBD2 (6 bases). The CDR3 extends over 12 amino acids. Germline V lookup: CDR1 SEHNR, CDR2 FQNEAQ (reference sequence). Trimming removed 5 bases from V and 4 bases from J, with 9 bases in between. CDR3: CASSPGEYEQYF. CDR3 in DNA: TGTGCCAGCAGCCCGGGAGAGTACGAGCAGTACTTC.

The chain combines TRBV29-1 with TRBJ2-7; D may be TRBD2 (5 bases). Germline V CDR1 and CDR2: SQVTM, ANQGSEA. The CDR3 is made up of 11 amino acids. V was clipped by 7 bases and J by 5 bases, with 12 bases between them. The CDR3 sequence is CSALGSHEQYF. As DNA, the CDR3 is TGCAGCGCCTTAGGGAGCCACGAGCAGTACTTC.

The rearrangement links TRBV2 to TRBJ2-5; no definite D call. Trimming removed 3 bases from V and 5 bases from J, with 4 bases in between. CDR1 is SNHLY and CDR2 is FYNNEI in the germline V gene. This CDR3 has 11 amino acids. CDR3 DNA: TGTGCCAGCAGTGACCCGGAGACCCAGTACTTC. Its protein is CASSDPETQYF.

Here the CDR3 reads CASSWQGSEQFF. CDR3 coding DNA: TGTGCCAGCAGCTGGCAGGGTTCTGAGCAGTTCTTC. The gene calls are TRBV5-6 and TRBJ2-1; weak D call: TRBD1 (5 bases). V was pared by 3 bases and J by 9 bases, with 10 bases between. This CDR3 has 12 residues. Germline V gives CDR1 SGHDT, CDR2 YYEEEE.

The chain employs TRBV30 and TRBJ1-2; no definite D call. In germline, CDR1 is GTSNPN, CDR2 SVGIG (reference sequence). Trimming stripped 0 bases from V and 2 bases from J, with 7 bases between. This CDR3 contains 13 residues. The CDR3 spells CAWSVEGNYGYTF. The CDR3 DNA reads as TGTGCCTGGAGTGTAGAAGGGAACTATGGCTACACCTTC.

The chain has TRBV2 and TRBJ1-3, with 7 nucleotides matching TRBD1. Germline loops: CDR1 SNHLY, CDR2 FYNNEI. V dropped 4 bases and J dropped 4; count of bases not matched to a gene: 10. CDR3 length equals 16 residues. CDR3 amino acids: CASSGSARGLGNTIYF. DNA for the CDR3: TGTGCCAGCAGTGGCTCTGCGAGGGGGCTCGGAAACACCATATATTTT.

This clone was observed a few times. The genes are TRBV4-3 and TRBJ2-3; D is uncertain. V was clipped by 5 bases and J by 1 base, with 10 bases between them. The CDR3 runs 14 residues. Germline loops: CDR1 LGHNA, CDR2 YSLEER. The chain's CDR3 is CASSWLGRTDTQYF. CDR3 coding DNA: TGCGCCAGCAGCTGGTTGGGTCGCACAGATACGCAGTATTTT.